This TCR beta chain was captured in a study of cytotoxic CD8 clonotypes in ibrutinib-treated CLL. Looking at the study overall: About 24 partial and 2 complete responses; at median approximately 68 months, about 14 remitted, about twelve progressed.

The protocol was immunoSEQ multiplex PCR, while the TCRdb copy is restricted to in-frame clones and leaves out a portion. The data show approximately 210,000 clones, 55% to 85% seen once. Trimming cost V 3 bases and J 4 bases; bases outside gene matches: 10. CDR1 is SGHTA and CDR2 is FQGNSA in the germline V gene. The CDR3 consists of 16 residues. This clone has only one observation. J is TRBJ2-3 and V is TRBV7-2; 7 bases align to TRBD1. The source material was PBMCs, sampled after 24 months of ibrutinib treatment. This TCR was sampled from a human donor with chronic lymphocytic leukemia. DNA of the CDR3: TGTGCCAGCAGCTTTCACATAGGGGGCGCAGCAGATACGCAGTATTTT. Translating it yields CASSFHIGGAADTQYF.